These T cell receptor beta chains were read from a single sample in a study of T cells in Graves' hyperthyroidism and ophthalmopathy. Via MiXCR, TCRdb re-called the multiplex PCR reads, giving one row per CDR3 protein. Altogether around 620,000 distinct CDR3 sequences are present, roughly 17% being singletons, with the ten largest covering around 4%. Sequencing used blood. All receptors derive from a woman in her twenties or thirties with Graves' hyperthyroidism. CDR3s include the opening cysteine and the closing phenylalanine or tryptophan. The D gene is left open where the match is weak. Size values are once, few and many counts, or a class for expanded clones, and some rows have none.

TRBD2,-,TRBV9,15,TRBJ2-2,CASSVVAGETGELFF,TGTGCCAGCAGCGTAGTTGCGGGAGAGACCGGGGAGCTGTTTTTT
-,-,TRBV6-4,13,TRBJ2-1,CASSDREGGEQFF,TGTGCCAGCAGCGACAGGGAGGGCGGTGAGCAGTTCTTC
TRBD1,-,TRBV28,16,TRBJ1-5,CASLWDRERGNQPQHF,TGTGCCAGCCTCTGGGACAGGGAGAGAGGCAATCAGCCCCAGCATTTT
TRBD1,many,TRBV10-1,16,TRBJ2-3,CASSDRTGISTDTQYF,TGCGCCAGCAGTGATCGGACAGGGATCAGCACAGATACGCAGTATTTT
TRBD1,-,TRBV6-5,16,TRBJ2-7,CASSYSPGQGVHEQYF,TGTGCCAGCAGTTATAGCCCGGGACAGGGGGTCCACGAGCAGTACTTC
-,-,TRBV6-1,13,TRBJ1-6,CASSEAYGSPLHF,TGTGCCAGCAGTGAAGCTTATGGATCACCCCTCCACTTT
TRBD1,many,TRBV20-1,16,TRBJ1-2,CSARDLVTGITMGYTF,TGCAGTGCTAGAGATCTTGTGACAGGGATTACTATGGGCTACACCTTC
-,few,TRBV5-6,14,TRBJ1-1,CASSWPLMNTEAFF,TGTGCCAGCAGCTGGCCTCTCATGAACACTGAAGCTTTCTTT
-,many,TRBV19,15,TRBJ2-3,CASSIGGIITDTQYF,TGTGCCAGTAGTATCGGGGGCATCATCACAGATACGCAGTATTTT
-,few,TRBV6-1,19,TRBJ2-5,CASSEWELGRPPNQETQYF,TGTGCCAGCAGTGAGTGGGAGCTGGGGCGCCCCCCTAATCAAGAGACCCAGTACTTC
-,-,TRBV4-1,12,TRBJ1-2,CASSSGISGYTF,TGCGCCAGCAGCTCCGGAATTTCCGGCTACACCTTC
-,many,TRBV12-3/TRBV12-4,14,TRBJ1-2,CASSPQDPNYGYTF,TGTGCCAGCAGTCCCCAGGACCCCAACTATGGCTACACCTTC
-,many,TRBV11-2,15,TRBJ2-3,CASSLEVGRSDTQYF,TGTGCCAGCAGCTTAGAGGTCGGCAGATCAGATACGCAGTATTTT
-,-,TRBV20-1,14,TRBJ2-6,CSADRGDGANVLTF,TGCAGTGCTGACCGAGGGGATGGGGCCAACGTCCTGACTTTC
-,many,TRBV28,15,TRBJ1-5,CASSFDNRGLEPQHF,TGTGCCAGCAGTTTCGATAATCGGGGTCTTGAGCCCCAGCATTTT
-,-,TRBV28,12,TRBJ1-2,CASSMQGGGYTF,TGTGCCAGCAGTATGCAGGGTGGTGGCTACACCTTC
-,-,TRBV2,15,TRBJ2-3,CASRGDRQLADTQYF,TGTGCCAGCAGGGGGGACAGGCAACTAGCGGATACGCAGTATTTT
TRBD1,-,TRBV28,15,TRBJ1-1,CASSRGQGVYTEAFF,TGTGCCAGCAGTCGGGGACAGGGGGTGTACACTGAAGCTTTCTTT
-,many,TRBV27,16,TRBJ2-7,CASSRGLSPDAHEQYF,TGTGCCAGCAGCAGAGGACTATCTCCCGATGCTCACGAGCAGTACTTC
-,few,TRBV10-2,13,TRBJ2-7,CASRSESSYEQYF,TGCGCCAGCAGAAGCGAGAGCTCCTACGAGCAGTACTTC
-,-,TRBV20-1,14,TRBJ1-5,CSARDAQSQQPQHF,TGCAGTGCTAGAGATGCCCAATCGCAGCAGCCCCAGCATTTT
-,many,TRBV18,13,TRBJ2-3,CASSPNNRESQYF,TGTGCCAGCTCACCGAACAACCGGGAGTCGCAGTATTTT
TRBD2,many,TRBV15,13,TRBJ2-1,CATSRVGGGEQFF,TGTGCCACCAGCAGAGTGGGCGGGGGTGAGCAGTTCTTC
-,-,TRBV9,15,TRBJ2-3,CASSSYGPPTDTQYF,TGTGCCAGCAGCTCCTACGGGCCTCCCACAGATACGCAGTATTTT
-,-,TRBV20-1,18,TRBJ2-1,CSARVDPVGGRTYNEQFF,TGCAGTGCTAGAGTAGATCCGGTAGGGGGGAGGACCTACAATGAGCAGTTCTTC
TRBD2,-,TRBV18,17,TRBJ2-1,CASSPRGVAGGLNEQFF,TGTGCCAGCTCACCCCGGGGGGTAGCGGGAGGCCTCAATGAGCAGTTCTTC
-,-,TRBV5-1,15,TRBJ1-5,CASSLYRVGYQPQHF,TGTGCCAGCAGCTTGTATAGGGTGGGATATCAGCCCCAGCATTTT
-,-,TRBV27,15,TRBJ2-1,CASSLCGSSYNEQFF,TGTGCCAGCAGTTTATGTGGCAGCTCCTACAATGAGCAGTTCTTC
-,-,TRBV5-1,15,TRBJ1-3,CASRPDGLAGNTIYF,TGCGCCAGCAGACCGGATGGGCTGGCTGGAAACACCATATATTTT
TRBD1,once,TRBV5-5,16,TRBJ1-5,CASSLRGLRPNQPQHF,TGTGCCAGCAGCTTGAGGGGGCTAAGACCAAATCAGCCCCAGCATTTT
TRBD1,many,TRBV27,16,TRBJ2-5,CASSLSNRGMEETQYF,TGTGCCAGCAGTTTATCAAACAGGGGCATGGAGGAGACCCAGTACTTC
-,many,TRBV12-3/TRBV12-4,15,TRBJ2-1,CASTAGEGAGNEQFF,TGTGCCAGCACCGCGGGGGAGGGGGCTGGCAATGAGCAGTTCTTC
-,many,TRBV28,13,TRBJ2-1,CASSLPGPPKEFF,TGTGCCAGCAGTTTACCCGGGCCACCCAAGGAGTTCTTC
-,few,TRBV27,16,TRBJ2-3,CASSSLLAYGTDTQYF,TGTGCCAGCAGTTCCCTACTAGCCTACGGCACAGATACGCAGTATTTT
TRBD2,many,TRBV7-2,16,TRBJ2-1,CASSSSLAGGPSEQFF,TGTGCCAGCAGCAGCTCTCTAGCGGGAGGGCCAAGTGAGCAGTTCTTC
-,many,TRBV29-1,14,TRBJ2-5,CSVDGGRDWETQYF,TGCAGCGTTGATGGCGGGCGGGACTGGGAGACCCAGTACTTC
-,few,TRBV7-8,15,TRBJ2-5,CASSLGRGNQETQYF,TGTGCCAGCAGCTTAGGCAGGGGTAACCAAGAGACCCAGTACTTC
TRBD1,-,TRBV5-8,17,TRBJ1-1,CASSRPDRGRVDTEAFF,TGTGCCAGCAGCCGCCCAGACAGGGGGCGCGTGGACACTGAAGCTTTCTTT
-,-,TRBV4-2,12,TRBJ1-1,CASSQGEAEAFF,TGTGCCAGCAGCCAAGGGGAGGCAGAAGCTTTCTTT
-,few,TRBV27,14,TRBJ1-4,CASSLFGPNEKLFF,TGTGCCAGCAGTTTATTTGGGCCTAATGAAAAACTGTTTTTT
-,few,TRBV29-1,14,TRBJ1-1,CSVTRIGGGTEAFF,TGCAGCGTCACACGAATAGGAGGTGGTACTGAAGCTTTCTTT
-,-,TRBV24-1,15,TRBJ2-2,CATSGSTGAFGELFF,TGTGCCACCAGTGGTTCGACGGGGGCATTCGGGGAGCTGTTTTTT